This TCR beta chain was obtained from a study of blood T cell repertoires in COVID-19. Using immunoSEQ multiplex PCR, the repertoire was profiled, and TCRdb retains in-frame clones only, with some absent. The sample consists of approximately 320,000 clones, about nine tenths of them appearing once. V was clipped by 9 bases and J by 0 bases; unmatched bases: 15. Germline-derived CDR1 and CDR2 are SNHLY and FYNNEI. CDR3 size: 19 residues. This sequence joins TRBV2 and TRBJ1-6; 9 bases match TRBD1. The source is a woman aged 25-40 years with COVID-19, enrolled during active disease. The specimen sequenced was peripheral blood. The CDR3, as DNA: TGTGCCAGGGGACCAGGACAGGGGTTAATGAGCTCCTATAATTCACCCCTCCACTTT. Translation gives CARGPGQGLMSSYNSPLHF.